Following are 30 T cell receptor beta chains from one sample sequenced in a study of cytomegalovirus exposure and HLA in healthy donors. Both 60 Vbeta primers and 13 Jbeta primers went into the PCR. Data came from immunoSEQ multiplex PCR; TCRdb stores just in-frame clones and leaves some out. This table has some 150,000 clones, 77% appearing once. Source material: PBMCs. Receptor source: a woman aged 45-65 years in good health and CMV-seronegative.

The CDR3 protein is CATSSFLEGSGYTF. The CDR3 DNA follows: TGTGCCACCAGCAGTTTTCTTGAGGGTTCTGGCTACACCTTC. The rearrangement joins TRBV15 to TRBJ1-2; D not resolved. This CDR3 is built from 14 residues. The germline CDR1 and CDR2 sequences are LNHNV and YYDKDF (reference sequence). V was shortened by 3 bases and J by 7 bases, with 15 bases between the two germline ends.

The rearrangement joins TRBV5-8 to TRBJ2-4, with D possibly being TRBD2 (6 bases). Germline CDR1 reads SGHTS; CDR2 reads YDEGEE. Trimming removed 4 bases at V and 1 base at J, with 9 bases between. This CDR3 comprises 14 residues. CDR3 protein: CASSPGLAKNIQYF. The DNA for the CDR3 is TGTGCCAGCAGCCCGGGACTTGCCAAAAACATTCAGTACTTC.

The chain recombines TRBV6-1 with TRBJ1-5; 11 bases are shared with TRBD1. The germline gives CDR1 MNHNS, CDR2 SASEGT. The V and J ends lost 8 bases and 6 bases, in that order; junction bases with no gene match: 6. The CDR3 is 14 residues long. The CDR3 sequence is CASAGQGASQPQHF. DNA of the CDR3: TGTGCCAGCGCAGGACAGGGGGCGAGTCAGCCCCAGCATTTT.

The chain has TRBV7-8 and TRBJ1-2; D may be TRBD1 (5 bases). The germline V and J ends were trimmed by 6 bases and 6 bases, with 14 bases remaining between them. The CDR3 contains 13 residues. The germline gives CDR1 SGHVS, CDR2 FQNEAQ. In DNA, the CDR3 is TGTGCCAGCAGGGGTGGGGGGAAAGATGGCTACACCTTC. Amino acid sequence: CASRGGGKDGYTF.

The chain employs TRBV7-2 and TRBJ1-1; no definite D call. The CDR3 consists of 15 residues. V was trimmed by 1 base and J by 4 bases, leaving 13 bases between them. Per germline, CDR1 SGHTA and CDR2 FQGNSA. CDR3 loop: CASSLDSQPFTEAFF. The CDR3 DNA sequence: TGTGCCAGCAGCTTAGACAGCCAACCCTTCACTGAAGCTTTCTTT.

This clone was detected only a few times. CDR3 sequence reads: CATSQGGNTEAFF. CDR3 DNA sequence: TGTGCCACCAGCCAGGGGGGGAACACTGAAGCTTTCTTT. The chain carries TRBV15 and TRBJ1-1; the match to TRBD1 covers 7 bases. This CDR3 is 13 amino acids long. Germline V gene sequence: CDR1 LNHNV, CDR2 YYDKDF (reference sequence). Unmatched junction bases numbered 1, after V lost 5 bases and J lost 1 base.

The chain recombines TRBV5-1 with TRBJ1-3; possibly TRBD1 for D (6 bases). Trimming took off 10 bases at V and 0 bases at J, with 20 bases between the two ends. The CDR3 contains 16 residues. Looked up from germline, CDR1 is SGHRS and CDR2 is YFSETQ. CDR3 DNA sequence: TGCGCCGGCATTTCAAACAGGGTCTACTCTGGAAACACCATATATTTT. Residues: CAGISNRVYSGNTIYF.

This chain uses TRBV6-5 with TRBJ2-3; D is perhaps TRBD1 (5 bases). The CDR3 totals 14 residues. The V gene lost 6 bases and the J gene lost 6 bases, with 16 bases spanning the gap. Germline CDR1 MNHEY, CDR2 SVGAGI. In DNA form, the CDR3 reads TGTGCCAGCAGCATAGGGGTTTCATACGATACGCAGTATTTT. This encodes CASSIGVSYDTQYF.

This chain links TRBV19 with TRBJ1-6, with a tentative D call TRBD1 (5 bases). From germline, CDR1 is LNHDA and CDR2 SQIVND (reference sequence). V was pared by 3 bases and J by 7 bases, with 19 bases between. This CDR3 spans 17 amino acids. The CDR3 spells CASSISSAGRFNSPLHF. DNA for the CDR3: TGTGCCAGTAGTATTAGTTCGGCGGGGCGGTTCAATTCACCCCTCCACTTT.

The chain uses TRBV27 and TRBJ2-1, with a tentative D call TRBD1 (5 bases). Germline lookup yields CDR1 MNHEY and CDR2 SMNVEV (reference sequence). The CDR3 runs 16 residues. V shed 6 bases and J shed 5 bases, with 20 bases lying between them. The CDR3 bases are TGTGCCAGCAGCGTACAGGACACCGTCCCGGACAATGAGCAGTTCTTC. Its protein product is CASSVQDTVPDNEQFF.

This clone was counted many times. Written as DNA, the CDR3 is TGTGCCAGCTCACCTCGCCCCAGGACAGATACGCAGTATTTT. Its protein product is CASSPRPRTDTQYF. J is TRBJ2-3 and V is TRBV18; D is ambiguous. V dropped 3 bases and J dropped 3 bases, with 10 bases sitting between them. This CDR3 contains 14 residues. CDR1 is KGHSH, CDR2 LQKENI, per germline.

The chain has TRBV5-1 and TRBJ2-7, with 11 bases that match TRBD2. CDR1 SGHRS and CDR2 YFSETQ come from the germline V gene. This CDR3 region has 17 residues. The V segment lost 2 bases and the J segment 3 bases; nucleotides outside the gene matches: 10. CDR3 DNA: TGCGCCAGCAGCTTCACCTGGCTAGCGGGGGGATACTACGAGCAGTACTTC. Its translation: CASSFTWLAGGYYEQYF.

The count of this clone is one. This rearrangement joins TRBV4-2 to TRBJ1-3; 7 bases map to TRBD1. The germline gives CDR1 LGHNA, CDR2 YNFKEQ. The ends lost 4 bases at V and 1 base at J; junction bases unmatched: 7. The CDR3 loop spans 16 amino acids. The CDR3, as DNA: TGTGCCAGCAGCCGGGACGCAGGGGGTTCTGGAAACACCATATATTTT. Translation: CASSRDAGGSGNTIYF.

About this clone itself: The junction shows a germline mismatch at one end, possibly a read error. The chain is built from TRBV7-9 and TRBJ2-1; unclear D gene. Germline CDR1 reads SEHNR; CDR2 reads FQNEAQ (reference sequence). The CDR3 sequence is 12 residues long. Here the CDR3 DNA reads TGTTCCAGCAGCTCCCCTTACAATGAGCAGTTCTTC. Its translation is CSSSSPYNEQFF.

J is TRBJ1-5 and V is TRBV10-3; the D gene is possibly TRBD1 (5 bases). CDR1 is ENHRY and CDR2 is SYGVKD in the germline V gene. There are 13 residues in the CDR3. The V end was cut by 8 bases, the J end by 3 bases, with 11 bases between. In DNA, the CDR3 is TGTGCCATCTCCCGGGGGGACAATCAGCCCCAGCATTTT. Protein: CAISRGDNQPQHF.

The CDR3 DNA reads as TGCAGCACAAAAAGGCGCGGGGGGCGGGGAGAGACCCAGTACTTC. Translation gives CSTKRRGGRGETQYF. V gene TRBV29-1 combines with J gene TRBJ2-5; TRBD2 aligns across 8 bases. The J segment lost 4 bases and the V segment lost 8 bases, leaving 15 bases of the junction unmatched. This CDR3 spans 15 amino acids. The germline gives CDR1 SQVTM, CDR2 ANQGSEA.

The chain's CDR3 is CASSEQGEPNEKLFF. The CDR3 nucleotides read TGTGCCAGCAGTGAACAGGGGGAGCCTAATGAAAAACTGTTTTTT. The chain has TRBV6-1 and TRBJ1-4; 7 bases map to TRBD1. The germline V gene encodes CDR1 MNHNS and CDR2 SASEGT. CDR3 size: 15 residues. V shed 2 bases and J 3 bases; nucleotides not matched to a gene: 3.

The chain is built from TRBV5-1 and TRBJ1-3; no reliable D call. This CDR3 has 15 amino acids. Germline values: CDR1 SGHRS, CDR2 YFSETQ. Trimming took off 4 bases at V and 3 bases at J, with 14 bases between the two ends. The CDR3 bases are TGCGCCAGCAGCCGACAATGGGGAGGTGGAAACACCATATATTTT. Its protein product is CASSRQWGGGNTIYF.

This clone was counted only a few times. The chain couples TRBV19 to TRBJ1-5, with D perhaps matching TRBD1 (6 bases). The CDR3 has 12 residues. Germline V gives CDR1 LNHDA, CDR2 SQIVND (reference sequence). V was shortened by 5 bases and J by 9 bases, with 11 bases between the two germline ends. The CDR3 DNA reads TGTGCCAGTAGTCGATGGGGGCTGCCCCAGCATTTT. It is translated as CASSRWGLPQHF.

This chain uses TRBV10-2 with TRBJ2-1; 11 nucleotides line up with TRBD2. The CDR3 spans 12 residues. CDR1 and CDR2 (germline): WSHSY, SAAADI. J was trimmed by 14 bases and V by 1 base; bases with no gene match: 1. CDR3 sequence reads: CASSELLAGEFF. CDR3 DNA sequence: TGCGCCAGCAGTGAGTTACTAGCGGGGGAGTTCTTC.

This clone was seen a few times. The chain carries TRBV4-1 and TRBJ2-7; 14 nucleotides align to TRBD2. In germline, CDR1 is MGHRA, CDR2 YSYEKL. There are 18 residues in the CDR3. Trimming cost V 4 bases and J 0 bases; bases outside gene matches: 8. Here the CDR3 DNA reads TGCGCCAGCAGCCCGTGGGGGACTAGCGGGGGCACCTCCTACGAGCAGTACTTC. This gives the protein CASSPWGTSGGTSYEQYF.

The V call is TRBV12-5, the J call TRBJ2-1; TRBD2 matches 10 bases. From germline, CDR1 is LGHNT and CDR2 FRNRAP. J lost 4 bases, V lost 5 bases, and 5 bases had no gene match. The CDR3 consists of 15 residues. The CDR3 region is CASGPLAGVYNEQFF. Here the CDR3 DNA reads TGTGCTAGTGGTCCCCTAGCGGGGGTATACAATGAGCAGTTCTTC.

The chain links TRBV5-1 to TRBJ2-7; 8 bases are shared with TRBD1. The CDR3 has 15 residues. V shed 4 bases, J shed 1 base, and the junction held 7 bases outside the gene matches. Germline assignment: CDR1 SGHRS and CDR2 YFSETQ. This chain's CDR3 is CASSERTGRSYEQYF. The DNA for the CDR3 is TGCGCCAGCAGCGAAAGGACAGGGCGTTCCTACGAGCAGTACTTC.

The rearrangement uses TRBV6-1 and TRBJ1-1, with 7 nucleotides matching TRBD1. The germline CDR1 and CDR2 sequences are MNHNS and SASEGT. The ends lost 10 bases at V and 10 bases at J; junction bases unmatched: 9. This CDR3 has 11 amino acids. CDR3 sequence reads: CATARDRSAFF. The DNA for the CDR3 is TGTGCCACCGCCCGGGACAGATCAGCTTTCTTT.

This clone was seen just once. The chain joins TRBV7-2 to TRBJ2-7; 8 nucleotides agree with TRBD2. Germline V gene lookup returns CDR1 SGHTA and CDR2 FQGNSA. The CDR3 has 15 amino acids. Trimming at V came to 5 bases and at J to 4 bases, leaving 10 bases not matched to a gene. CDR3 coding DNA: TGTGCCAGCAGCACCCTGCGGGGGGCGGGGTACGAGCAGTACTTC. Amino acids: CASSTLRGAGYEQYF.

The rearrangement links TRBV4-1 to TRBJ1-3; D gene ambiguous. Germline CDR1 reads MGHRA; CDR2 reads YSYEKL. With 0 bases removed from V and 0 bases from J, the gap between germline ends came to 12 bases. This CDR3 has 17 residues. CDR3 in amino acids: CASSQDGWRNSGNTIYF. The CDR3 DNA is TGCGCCAGCAGCCAAGATGGTTGGCGGAACTCTGGAAACACCATATATTTT.

The rearrangement links TRBV7-2 to TRBJ2-2, with TRBD1 identical over 9 bases. V shed 3 bases, J shed 7 bases, and the junction held 3 bases outside the gene matches. The V gene's germline CDR1 is SGHTA and CDR2 FQGNSA. The CDR3 consists of 14 residues. The CDR3, as DNA: TGTGCCAGCAGCTTCACAGGGGGCAGCGGGGAGCTGTTTTTT. This sequence encodes CASSFTGGSGELFF.

The gene calls are TRBV13 and TRBJ2-3, with 7 bases matching TRBD2. This CDR3 has 15 residues. V dropped 5 bases and J dropped 2; count of bases not matched to a gene: 7. CDR1 and CDR2 from the germline V gene are PRHDT and FYEKMQ (reference sequence). The DNA of the CDR3 is TGTGCCAGCAGCCCGGGAGGCAGCTTCACAGATACGCAGTATTTT. As protein: CASSPGGSFTDTQYF.

The chain couples TRBV5-1 to TRBJ2-5; 8 nucleotides match TRBD2. Near its end, the DNA agrees better with TRBJ2-7, so the J call may be wrong. Germline CDR1 SGHRS, CDR2 YFSETQ. CDR3 size: 15 residues. The CDR3 coding sequence is TGCGCCAGCAGCTTGGGAGCGGGGGTTTCTTACGAGCAGTACTTC. It is translated as CASSLGAGVSYEQYF.

The V gene is TRBV15, the J gene TRBJ1-2, with a tentative D call TRBD1 (6 bases). Germline CDR1 reads LNHNV; CDR2 reads YYDKDF (reference sequence). The CDR3 is 17 residues long. Trimming shortened V by 0 bases and J by 3 bases, and 17 bases separated the two germline ends. CDR3 loop: CATSRDYQGMVDYGYTF. The CDR3 DNA reads as TGTGCCACCAGCAGAGATTACCAGGGGATGGTAGACTATGGCTACACCTTC.